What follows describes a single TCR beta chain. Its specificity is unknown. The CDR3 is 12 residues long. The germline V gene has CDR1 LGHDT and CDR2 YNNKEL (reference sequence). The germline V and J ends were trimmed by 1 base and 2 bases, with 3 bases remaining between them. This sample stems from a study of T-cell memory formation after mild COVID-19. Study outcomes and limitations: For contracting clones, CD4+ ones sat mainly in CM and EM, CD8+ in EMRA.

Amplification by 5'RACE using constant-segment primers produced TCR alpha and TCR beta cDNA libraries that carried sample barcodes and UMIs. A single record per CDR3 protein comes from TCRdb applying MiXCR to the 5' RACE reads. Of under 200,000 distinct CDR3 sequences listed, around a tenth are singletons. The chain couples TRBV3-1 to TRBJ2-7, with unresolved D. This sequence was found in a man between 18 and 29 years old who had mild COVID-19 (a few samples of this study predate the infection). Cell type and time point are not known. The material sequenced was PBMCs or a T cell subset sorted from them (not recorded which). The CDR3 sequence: CASSQGPYEQYF. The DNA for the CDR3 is TGTGCCAGCAGCCAAGGGCCCTACGAGCAGTACTTC.